This TCR beta chain originates from a study of cytomegalovirus exposure and HLA in healthy donors. Study-wide findings and caveats: In all likelihood, a cluster of highly shared sequence variants was a sequencing artifact.

Comments on this clone: Its antigen remains unknown.

Primers included in the PCR were 60 Vbeta and 13 Jbeta primers. Profiled with immunoSEQ multiplex PCR; TCRdb holds only in-frame clones, not every one. The table shows more than 95,000 clones, with 17% occurring only once. This CDR3 has 14 residues. Germline values: CDR1 SGHKS, CDR2 YYEKEE (reference sequence). V was pared by 4 bases and J by 5 bases, with 6 bases of the junction left unmatched. Sequencing was carried out using PBMCs. This receptor was obtained from a female donor in good health and CMV-seropositive. This sequence joins TRBV5-5 and TRBJ2-3; 8 nucleotides line up with TRBD2. The CDR3 nucleotides read TGTGCCAGCAGCATCGGGACTAGAGGAGATACGCAGTATTTT. Its translation: CASSIGTRGDTQYF.